Listed below are T cell receptor beta chains from one sample, sequenced in a study of molecular identifiers for immune sequencing clone quantification. One entry per CDR3 protein, called by TCRdb with MiXCR from the PCR reads. This sample yields under 600,000 distinct CDR3 sequences, of which 20% to 25% are seen a single time; around 0.84% belongs to the top ten. Sequencing used naive CD8+ T cells from blood, with Jurkat cell RNA spiked in. The source of these receptors is a human donor in good health. Some libraries in this study had Jurkat cell RNA spiked in. Both conserved end residues are part of each CDR3. The D gene is left open where the match is weak. Only part of the rows carry a size: once, few, many, or a class if the clone is expanded.

J,D,V,size,CDR3,DNA
TRBJ2-5,TRBD1,TRBV18,few,CASSTGESKTQYF,TGTGCCAGCTCGACAGGGGAAAGCAAGACCCAGTACTTC
TRBJ2-1,.,TRBV20-1,.,CSASERGNGQFF,TGCAGTGCTAGTGAAAGGGGGAATGGGCAGTTCTTC
TRBJ2-7,.,TRBV11-2,.,CASSLKRWSDEQYF,TGTGCCAGCAGCTTAAAAAGATGGAGCGACGAGCAGTACTTC
TRBJ2-3,.,TRBV10-1,many,CANLGGNVDTQYF,TGCGCCAACCTCGGGGGCAACGTTGATACGCAGTATTTT
TRBJ2-1,TRBD2,TRBV7-2,few,CASSLEPSGLVGERFF,TGTGCCAGCAGCTTAGAGCCCTCCGGACTAGTGGGGGAAAGGTTCTTC
TRBJ2-5,TRBD1,TRBV28,many,CASSSTGEETQYF,TGTGCCAGCAGTTCGACAGGGGAAGAGACCCAGTACTTC
TRBJ2-6,.,TRBV7-9,few,CASSSGVGLGANVLTF,TGTGCCAGCAGCTCCGGCGTGGGGCTGGGGGCCAACGTCCTGACTTTC
TRBJ1-4,TRBD1,TRBV7-8,few,CASSNFPEGQAFEKLFF,TGTGCCAGCAGCAACTTCCCGGAGGGACAGGCGTTTGAAAAACTGTTTTTT
TRBJ2-3,TRBD1,TRBV11-2,.,CASSLWDSTSTDTQYF,TGTGCCAGCAGCTTATGGGACAGCACTAGCACAGATACGCAGTATTTT
TRBJ2-3,TRBD2,TRBV9,many,CASSVERRGGGTDTQYF,TGTGCCAGCAGCGTAGAACGGCGGGGGGGCGGCACAGATACGCAGTATTTT
TRBJ1-6,.,TRBV21-1,few,CASSKRDRDNSPLHF,TGTGCCAGCAGCAAGAGGGACAGGGATAATTCACCCCTCCACTTT
TRBJ1-4,.,TRBV12-3/TRBV12-4,many,CASTRTTVANEKLFF,TGTGCCAGCACTCGGACCACCGTAGCTAATGAAAAACTGTTTTTT
TRBJ1-6,TRBD1,TRBV12-3/TRBV12-4,many,CASTTTLAGGSYNSPLHF,TGTGCCAGCACCACAACCCTTGCAGGGGGCTCCTATAATTCACCCCTCCACTTT
TRBJ1-2,.,TRBV4-1,many,CASSQVTDYGYTF,TGCGCCAGCAGCCAGGTGACAGACTATGGCTACACCTTC
TRBJ2-3,.,TRBV15,many,CATSRESPEGSTDTQYF,TGTGCCACCAGCAGAGAGTCACCGGAGGGTAGCACAGATACGCAGTATTTT
TRBJ2-3,TRBD2,TRBV5-6,few,CASSILAGVSDTQYF,TGTGCCAGCAGCATACTAGCGGGAGTATCAGATACGCAGTATTTT
TRBJ1-6,.,TRBV27,few,CASSFGATPLHF,TGTGCCAGCAGTTTTGGGGCCACACCCCTCCACTTT
TRBJ2-7,.,TRBV6-5,many,CASSYSTGRDYEQYF,TGTGCCAGCAGTTACTCTACAGGGAGGGACTACGAGCAGTACTTC
TRBJ2-7,TRBD1,TRBV7-9,many,CATPGTGTHEQYF,TGTGCCACCCCAGGGACAGGGACCCACGAGCAGTACTTC
TRBJ2-7,TRBD2,TRBV29-1,many,CSVGGVGLAGTEQYF,TGCAGCGTTGGAGGTGTCGGGCTAGCGGGAACCGAGCAGTACTTC
TRBJ1-1,.,TRBV30,many,CAWTQGSYTEAFF,TGTGCCTGGACTCAGGGGTCCTATACTGAAGCTTTCTTT
TRBJ1-1,.,TRBV4-3,many,CASSQVSENTEAFF,TGCGCCAGCAGCCAAGTTTCTGAGAACACTGAAGCTTTCTTT
TRBJ1-6,.,TRBV7-8,.,CASTLGGSYNSPLHF,TGTGCCAGTACCTTGGGAGGATCCTATAATTCACCCCTCCACTTT
TRBJ2-4,TRBD1,TRBV7-6,many,CASSLGTGAGKNIQYF,TGTGCCAGCAGCTTAGGGACAGGGGCTGGCAAAAACATTCAGTACTTC
TRBJ1-4,.,TRBV5-3,.,CASSHFDGTTNEKLFF,TGTGCCAGCAGCCATTTCGACGGGACAACTAATGAAAAACTGTTTTTT
TRBJ2-7,.,TRBV20-1,.,CSANRDNSYEQYF,TGCAGTGCTAACAGGGACAACTCCTACGAGCAGTACTTC
TRBJ1-1,.,TRBV5-8,few,CASSFLGIDTEAFF,TGTGCCAGCAGCTTTCTGGGGATCGACACTGAAGCTTTCTTT
TRBJ1-5,TRBD1,TRBV6-5,few,CASSYPYRGRYQPQHF,TGTGCCAGCAGTTACCCCTACAGGGGACGCTATCAGCCCCAGCATTTT
TRBJ2-2,TRBD1,TRBV12-3/TRBV12-4,.,CASRSPGQGANTGELFF,TGTGCCAGCAGATCCCCGGGACAGGGGGCGAACACCGGGGAGCTGTTTTTT
TRBJ1-1,.,TRBV2,many,CASSEYMTNTEAFF,TGTGCCAGCAGTGAATACATGACGAACACTGAAGCTTTCTTT
TRBJ1-4,.,TRBV4-3,many,CASSQDRDRWGGKLFF,TGCGCCAGCAGCCAAGACCGAGACAGGTGGGGTGGAAAACTGTTTTTT